The next 5 T cell receptor beta chains were all read from a single sample in a study of T cell responses to AZD1222 COVID-19 vaccine. The assay was immunoSEQ multiplex PCR, and TCRdb's table has in-frame clones only and misses some. This table has roughly 160,000 clones, about 90% appearing once. The sample here was peripheral blood, taken on day 0 of AZD1222 vaccination. These TCRs come from an adult in good health.

The chain joins TRBV5-1 to TRBJ1-1, with 8 bases fitting TRBD1. Germline CDR1 is SGHRS and CDR2 is YFSETQ. V gave up 1 base and J gave up 5 bases; unmatched junction bases: 4. The CDR3 totals 14 residues. The CDR3 protein is CASSLRQGWTEAFF. The CDR3 nucleotides read TGCGCCAGCAGCTTGAGACAGGGGTGGACTGAAGCTTTCTTT. The full variable domain, completed using reference TRBV5-1 and TRBJ1-1, is KAGVTQTPRYLIKTRGQQVTLSCSPISGHRSVSWYQQTPGQGLQFLFEYFSETQRNKGNFPGRFSGRQFSNSRSEMNVSTLELGDSALYLCASSLRQGWTEAFFGQGTRLTVV.

V and J are TRBV5-4 and TRBJ2-7; 9 positions match TRBD1. Trimming cost V 0 bases and J 6 bases; bases outside gene matches: 7. The CDR3 runs 15 residues. Germline CDR1 is SGHNT and CDR2 is YYREEE (reference sequence). This CDR3 reads CASSLAGTGNGEQYF. CDR3 coding DNA: TGTGCCAGCAGCTTGGCCGGGACAGGGAACGGCGAGCAGTACTTC.

This clone appeared a few times. The chain carries TRBV3-1 (or the pseudogene TRBV3-2) and TRBJ1-1; unclear D gene. V lost 4 bases and J 3 bases, leaving 12 bases between the germline ends. The CDR3 covers 14 residues. CDR1 and CDR2 from the germline V gene are LGHDT and YNNKEL (reference sequence). The CDR3 loop reads CASSLDPRDTEAFF. CDR3 bases: TGTGCCAGCAGCCTGGACCCGAGGGACACTGAAGCTTTCTTT.

This clone came up a few times. The chain recombines TRBV28 with TRBJ1-1; D unclear. CDR1 and CDR2 from the germline V gene are MDHEN and SYDVKM. V was trimmed by 5 bases and J by 5 bases, leaving 18 bases between them. CDR3 length equals 15 residues. CDR3 residues: CASSLQSLSRTEAFF. DNA for the CDR3: TGTGCCAGCAGTCTACAATCGCTATCCAGAACTGAAGCTTTCTTT. Using reference TRBV28 and TRBJ1-1 for the parts outside the CDR3, the full variable domain is DVKVTQSSRYLVKRTGEKVFLECVQDMDHENMFWYRQDPGLGLRLIYFSYDVKMKEKGDIPEGYSVSREKKERFSLILESASTNQTSMYLCASSLQSLSRTEAFFGQGTRLTVV.

This clone was counted between two and nine times. The chain employs TRBV10-1 and TRBJ2-2; no clear D gene. The germline V and J ends were trimmed by 2 bases and 3 bases, with 13 bases remaining between them. The length of the CDR3 is 16 residues. Germline lookup yields CDR1 WNHNN and CDR2 SYGVQD (reference sequence). The DNA of the CDR3 is TGCGCCAGCAGTGAGGCCTTGGACGGGTACACCGGGGAGCTGTTTTTT. Translated: CASSEALDGYTGELFF.